The 7 T cell receptor beta chains given below trace back to one sample, sequenced in a study of T cell changes during pregnancy in multiple sclerosis. The table came from immunoSEQ multiplex PCR; TCRdb's copy has only in-frame clones and leaves some out. The table records 20,000 to 25,000 clones, roughly 93% of them present only once. Sequenced material: CD8+ T cells from peripheral blood mononuclear cells, taken in the third trimester of pregnancy. The origin of the receptors is a female donor with multiple sclerosis, enrolled in a pregnancy study.

The chain links TRBV5-1 to TRBJ2-7, with D possibly matching TRBD2 (7 bases). Germline CDR1 SGHRS, CDR2 YFSETQ. The V and J ends lost 4 bases and 2 bases respectively, with 16 bases between them. CDR3 length: 15 amino acids. In DNA, the CDR3 is TGCGCCAGCAGCCAAGAATCGGGGGGCGCCTACGAGCAGTACTTC. Amino acids: CASSQESGGAYEQYF. Filled out from reference TRBV5-1 and TRBJ2-7, the complete variable domain reads KAGVTQTPRYLIKTRGQQVTLSCSPISGHRSVSWYQQTPGQGLQFLFEYFSETQRNKGNFPGRFSGRQFSNSRSEMNVSTLELGDSALYLCASSQESGGAYEQYFGPGTRLTVT.

The chain combines TRBV6-5 with TRBJ1-2; 9 nucleotides align to TRBD1. This CDR3 has 16 residues. Germline-derived CDR1 and CDR2 are MNHEY and SVGAGI. With 2 bases clipped from V and 8 bases from J, the junction kept 12 bases outside the gene matches. In DNA form, the CDR3 reads TGTGCCAGCAGTTACACCAGGGACAGGGTGATGGGCGGCTACACCTTC. Amino acid sequence: CASSYTRDRVMGGYTF.

The J gene is TRBJ2-5, the V gene TRBV28; tentative D call: TRBD1 (6 bases). V shed 3 bases and J shed 2 bases, with 19 bases lying between them. The CDR3 has 17 amino acids. Germline CDR1 is MDHEN and CDR2 is SYDVKM. This CDR3 is CASSLVLTTGLQETQYF. Written as DNA, the CDR3 is TGTGCCAGCAGTTTGGTTTTAACTACAGGGTTGCAAGAGACCCAGTACTTC.

The V gene is TRBV7-9, the J gene TRBJ1-3, with 7 bases fitting TRBD1. V was pared by 5 bases and J by 10 bases, with 14 bases of the junction left unmatched. Per germline, CDR1 SEHNR and CDR2 FQNEAQ (reference sequence). This CDR3 contains 15 residues. The CDR3 spells CASSPGTAPGETIYF. The CDR3 nucleotides are TGTGCCAGCAGCCCCGGGACAGCGCCGGGGGAGACCATATATTTT.

The rearrangement joins TRBV5-1 to TRBJ2-3; no clear D gene. CDR1 SGHRS and CDR2 YFSETQ come from the germline V gene. V lost 3 bases and J lost 6, with 14 bases in between. The CDR3 is 14 residues long. This CDR3 is CASSSYLTKDTQYF. As DNA, the CDR3 is TGCGCCAGCAGCTCCTATCTGACAAAGGATACGCAGTATTTT.

This clone showed up just a few times. The chain uses TRBV4-2 and TRBJ2-1; TRBD2 might be the D (5 bases). Germline V gene sequence: CDR1 LGHNA, CDR2 YNFKEQ. The CDR3 extends over 16 amino acids. V dropped 0 bases and J dropped 7 bases, with 16 bases sitting between them. CDR3 sequence (DNA): TGTGCCAGCAGCCAAGATGGCAGCGCCGGGGTTAATGAGCAGTTCTTC. It encodes CASSQDGSAGVNEQFF.

V gene TRBV28 combines with J gene TRBJ2-5, with 11 positions matching TRBD2. V was pared by 2 bases and J by 3 bases, with 5 bases of the junction left unmatched. Germline V gives CDR1 MDHEN, CDR2 SYDVKM. This CDR3 spans 16 amino acids. The DNA for the CDR3 is TGTGCCAGCAGTTTAGGAGGACTAGCGGGTGAAGAGACCCAGTACTTC. Translation: CASSLGGLAGEETQYF.